This record concerns one T cell receptor (beta chain) sequence. Its antigen is still unknown. Second doses at about 4 or about 12 weeks were pooled. This CDR3 is 16 amino acids long. Germline values: CDR1 SGHRS, CDR2 YFSETQ. Trimming at V came to 4 bases and at J to 3 bases, leaving 8 bases not matched to a gene. Profiled with immunoSEQ multiplex PCR; TCRdb holds only in-frame clones, not every one. The sample has under 90,000 clones, 80% to 90% seen once. The sample comes from a study of T cell responses to AZD1222 COVID-19 vaccine. Whole-study results and caveats: Spike as a whole was targeted by vaccine-associated CD4 TCRs, dominant at 160-218 and 743-854. Spike-specific TCR breadth and depth both grew after two AZD1222 doses. Close to half of all spike-specific TCRs reportedly target regions of the variants that are unmutated.

Source: peripheral blood, taken 28 days after the second AZD1222 dose. The chain employs TRBV5-1 and TRBJ2-1, with TRBD2 matching 9 bases. The receptor comes from an adult who received the AZD1222 COVID-19 vaccine. The CDR3 here is CASSPLERGVYNEQFF. The CDR3 bases are TGCGCCAGCAGCCCCCTTGAGCGGGGGGTCTACAATGAGCAGTTCTTC. The full variable domain, completed using reference TRBV5-1 and TRBJ2-1, is KAGVTQTPRYLIKTRGQQVTLSCSPISGHRSVSWYQQTPGQGLQFLFEYFSETQRNKGNFPGRFSGRQFSNSRSEMNVSTLELGDSALYLCASSPLERGVYNEQFFGPGTRLTVL.